These 25 T cell receptor beta chains share one sample of origin, sequenced in a study of blood T cell repertoires in COVID-19. Assay: immunoSEQ multiplex PCR; the TCRdb copy retains only in-frame clones and omits some. This repertoire shows 180,000 or so clones, more than 70% found once; its top ten account for approximately 8%. Sequenced sample: peripheral blood. The source is a woman in her sixties with acute or convalescent COVID-19.

The chain couples TRBV19 to TRBJ2-1; 7 bases match TRBD2. Germline assignment: CDR1 LNHDA and CDR2 SQIVND (reference sequence). J gave up 7 bases and V 6 bases, and 15 bases lay outside the gene matches. This CDR3 comprises 16 residues. CDR3 coding DNA: TGTGCCAGTAGGGGGGGGATCGGGAAGCTTGAAAATGAGCAGTTCTTC. Translation gives CASRGGIGKLENEQFF.

The chain uses TRBV3-1 (or the pseudogene TRBV3-2) and TRBJ2-1, with 8 bases fitting TRBD2. The J segment lost 1 base and the V segment lost 4 bases, leaving 3 bases of the junction unmatched. This CDR3 contains 15 residues. The germline V gene encodes CDR1 LGHDT and CDR2 YNNKEL (reference sequence). The CDR3 nucleotides are TGTGCCAGCAGCCGAGCGGGAGTGTCCTACAATGAGCAGTTCTTC. Its protein is CASSRAGVSYNEQFF.

The rearrangement links TRBV2 to TRBJ2-6, with 7 bases identical to TRBD1. V lost 8 bases and J lost 1; bases outside the gene matches: 5. There are 15 residues in the CDR3. CDR1 is SNHLY, CDR2 FYNNEI, per germline. Here the CDR3 reads CASRDSASGANVLTF. DNA of the CDR3: TGTGCCAGCCGGGACAGCGCATCTGGGGCCAACGTCCTGACTTTC.

The V gene is TRBV19, the J gene TRBJ1-4, with D possibly TRBD1 on 5 matching bases. Deletions cut 6 bases from V and 3 bases from J, with 20 bases between. Germline-derived CDR1 and CDR2 are LNHDA and SQIVND (reference sequence). The CDR3 is made up of 17 amino acids. In DNA form, the CDR3 reads TGTGCCAGTAGCCCCCGTCAGTCGGCGGGGCCTAATGAAAAACTGTTTTTT. This codes for CASSPRQSAGPNEKLFF.

The chain links TRBV30 to TRBJ1-2, with TRBD1 matching 8 bases. Per the germline V gene, CDR1 is GTSNPN and CDR2 is SVGIG (reference sequence). The CDR3 sequence is 13 residues long. After removal of 2 bases from V and 8 bases from J, the junction contained 7 bases not matched to a gene. CDR3 in amino acids: CAWSHRGDSGYTF. CDR3 DNA: TGTGCCTGGAGTCACAGGGGGGATTCAGGCTACACCTTC.

The gene calls are TRBV20-1 and TRBJ1-1, with D unclear. Trimming stripped 6 bases from V and 13 bases from J, with 12 bases between. Germline loops: CDR1 DFQATT, CDR2 SNEGSKA (reference sequence). The length of the CDR3 is 9 residues. In DNA form, the CDR3 reads TGCAGTGCCCAATGGTCGGGTTTCTTT. This sequence encodes CSAQWSGFF.

V gene TRBV24-1 combines with J gene TRBJ1-1; D gene ambiguous. Germline CDR1 KGHDR, CDR2 SFDVKD. This CDR3 has 15 residues. V lost 4 bases and J lost 4, with 15 bases in between. CDR3 region: CATSDSRRVGTEAFF. CDR3 sequence (DNA): TGTGCCACCAGTGACTCAAGGCGGGTGGGCACTGAAGCTTTCTTT.

The chain has TRBV5-1 and TRBJ2-1; possible D gene TRBD2, 6 bases. Germline V gene sequence: CDR1 SGHRS, CDR2 YFSETQ. The CDR3 length is 14 residues. V lost 4 bases and J lost 2, with 10 bases in between. DNA for the CDR3: TGCGCCAGCAGCCGGGAGCCCCCCTACAATGAGCAGTTCTTC. Amino acid sequence: CASSREPPYNEQFF.

The CDR3 nucleotides are TGCGCCAGCAGCACCTCACAGGTGAACACTGAAGCTTTCTTT. This encodes CASSTSQVNTEAFF. The rearrangement joins TRBV5-1 to TRBJ1-1; possibly TRBD1 for D (5 bases). The CDR3 totals 14 residues. Looked up from germline, CDR1 is SGHRS and CDR2 is YFSETQ. V was pared by 4 bases and J by 0 bases, with 10 bases between.

CDR3 nucleotide sequence: TGTGCCAGCAGGACTGGACTAGGAGGAAATGAGCAGTTCTTC. Translating gives CASRTGLGGNEQFF. This sequence joins TRBV2 and TRBJ2-1, with 7 bases that match TRBD2. The ends lost 6 bases at V and 7 bases at J; junction bases unmatched: 9. CDR3 length: 14 residues. The germline CDR1 and CDR2 sequences are SNHLY and FYNNEI.

As DNA, the CDR3 is TGTGCCAGCAGTACCGGGACAGGGGCCTACGAGCAGTACTTC. Its protein product is CASSTGTGAYEQYF. The chain joins TRBV27 to TRBJ2-7; 10 bases align to TRBD1. From germline, CDR1 is MNHEY and CDR2 SMNVEV (reference sequence). J was trimmed by 2 bases and V by 5 bases; bases with no gene match: 3. The CDR3 runs to 14 residues.

The rearrangement joins TRBV11-3 to TRBJ2-3; no clear D. The CDR3 contains 14 residues. The ends were cut back, 1 base at V and 2 bases at J, with 7 bases in the middle. Germline V CDR1 and CDR2: SGHNT, YENEEA. CDR3 DNA sequence: TGTGCCAGCAGCTTAGCACACCCCACAGATACGCAGTATTTT. Its protein product is CASSLAHPTDTQYF.

The V and J genes are TRBV27 and TRBJ2-7; perhaps TRBD1 as D (7 bases). CDR3 length: 15 residues. V shed 5 bases and J shed 4 bases, with 18 bases lying between them. The germline gives CDR1 MNHEY, CDR2 SMNVEV (reference sequence). Here the CDR3 reads CASSATDRAGYEQYF. For the CDR3, the DNA is TGTGCCAGCAGTGCTACCGACAGGGCGGGGTACGAGCAGTACTTC.

The chain couples TRBV27 to TRBJ2-7; D remains ambiguous. Trimming removed 2 bases at V and 1 base at J, with 6 bases between. Germline assignment: CDR1 MNHEY and CDR2 SMNVEV (reference sequence). The CDR3 spans 13 residues. DNA of the CDR3: TGTGCCAGCAGTTTACAGGCATCCTACGAGCAGTACTTC. Translating gives CASSLQASYEQYF.

This clone has more than one count but fewer than ten. The chain combines TRBV7-9 with TRBJ2-1; TRBD1 matches 10 bases. Losses at the gene ends were 3 bases for V and 4 bases for J; bases not matched to a gene: 3. CDR3 length: 15 residues. Germline V gene data show CDR1 as SEHNR and CDR2 as FQNEAQ (reference sequence). The CDR3, as DNA: TGTGCCAGCAGCTTCGGGGACAGGGGTTACAATGAGCAGTTCTTC. Translated: CASSFGDRGYNEQFF.

The chain carries TRBV27 and TRBJ1-1; D might be TRBD1 (5 bases). Trimming cost V 6 bases and J 3 bases, with 14 bases left between them. The germline V gene has CDR1 MNHEY and CDR2 SMNVEV (reference sequence). The CDR3 totals 14 residues. CDR3 DNA: TGTGCCAGCAGATCCCCGACAGCCCACACTGAAGCTTTCTTT. Protein product: CASRSPTAHTEAFF.

J is TRBJ1-1 and V is TRBV19; TRBD1 agrees at 10 bases. Germline V gene data show CDR1 as LNHDA and CDR2 as SQIVND (reference sequence). The CDR3 totals 16 residues. The V and J ends lost 3 bases and 1 base, in that order; junction bases with no gene match: 5. For the CDR3, the DNA is TGTGCCAGTAGTATCTGGGACAGGGGACCGAACACTGAAGCTTTCTTT. This codes for CASSIWDRGPNTEAFF.

V is TRBV6-5 and J is TRBJ1-1; TRBD1 aligns across 8 bases. Germline CDR1 and CDR2: MNHEY and SVGAGI. The CDR3 totals 15 residues. The trim removed 6 bases at V and 4 bases at J, leaving 10 bases unmatched. DNA of the CDR3: TGTGCCAGCAGCTCACGACAGGGGCCGGGCACTGAAGCTTTCTTT. It translates to CASSSRQGPGTEAFF.

The genes are TRBV6-4 and TRBJ2-1; TRBD2 is a possible D gene (6 bases). The CDR3 has 14 residues. Per the germline V gene, CDR1 is MRHNA and CDR2 is SNTAGT. Trimming removed 6 bases from V and 0 bases from J, with 9 bases in between. The CDR3 DNA follows: TGTGCCAGCAGCCGGGGGAGCTCCTACAATGAGCAGTTCTTC. This translates into CASSRGSSYNEQFF.

V gene TRBV5-1 combines with J gene TRBJ1-2, with no clear D. V was shortened by 5 bases and J by 6 bases, with 8 bases between the two germline ends. The CDR3 totals 11 residues. Germline-derived CDR1 and CDR2 are SGHRS and YFSETQ. In nucleotides, the CDR3 is TGCGCCAGCAGAGGAGAGGATGGCTACACCTTC. This sequence encodes CASRGEDGYTF.

This sequence joins TRBV9 and TRBJ1-6; TRBD1 matches at 11 bases. From germline, CDR1 is SGDLS and CDR2 YYNGEE. This CDR3 is 16 amino acids long. V gave up 4 bases and J gave up 5 bases; unmatched junction bases: 5. As DNA, the CDR3 is TGTGCCAGCAGCTTCGGACAGGGGGCCGATAATTCACCCCTCCACTTT. Translated, it gives CASSFGQGADNSPLHF.

This clone has a single count. The chain employs TRBV5-1 and TRBJ2-1, with D possibly TRBD2 on 6 matching bases. The germline V and J ends were trimmed by 4 bases and 4 bases, with 15 bases remaining between them. CDR1 and CDR2 (germline): SGHRS, YFSETQ. CDR3 size: 15 residues. CDR3 bases: TGCGCCAGCAGCCCCGCGGGACTCCCTTACAATGAGCAGTTCTTC. It translates to CASSPAGLPYNEQFF.

This clone was detected once. The genes are TRBV2 and TRBJ2-7, with 8 nucleotides matching TRBD1. With V trimmed by 0 bases and J by 4 bases, 8 bases remained unmatched. This CDR3 comprises 16 residues. Per germline, CDR1 SNHLY and CDR2 FYNNEI. The chain's CDR3 is CASSEAHHGQGYEQYV. The CDR3 DNA reads TGTGCCAGCAGTGAAGCCCATCACGGACAGGGATACGAGCAGTACGTC.

The chain recombines TRBV27 with TRBJ2-2; TRBD2 aligns across 10 bases. Trimming cost V 10 bases and J 8 bases; bases outside gene matches: 7. The CDR3 covers 13 residues. Germline V lookup: CDR1 MNHEY, CDR2 SMNVEV (reference sequence). CDR3 sequence: CATSGRAWGELFF. DNA of the CDR3: TGTGCCACGAGCGGGAGGGCCTGGGGGGAGCTGTTTTTT.

The gene calls are TRBV3-1 (or the pseudogene TRBV3-2) and TRBJ2-1; TRBD2 agrees at 9 bases. CDR3 length: 14 residues. After removal of 3 bases from V and 10 bases from J, the junction contained 7 bases not matched to a gene. Germline CDR1 reads LGHDT; CDR2 reads YNNKEL (reference sequence). The CDR3 region has the DNA TGTGCCAGCAGCCATCTGGCGGGAGGGGGAGAGCAGTTCTTC. Protein: CASSHLAGGGEQFF.